These 15 T cell receptor beta chains originate from one sample sequenced in a study of control samples from healthy donors and cancer patients. Repertoires were generated with immunoSEQ multiplex PCR, while TCRdb's copy carries only in-frame clones and drops some. The table has about 84,000 clones, 84% seen once. Material for sequencing was PBMCs. Receptors were obtained from a man in his sixties with head and neck cancer.

The chain has TRBV5-1 and TRBJ2-1, with 8 bases identical to TRBD2. This CDR3 is 15 amino acids long. V lost 3 bases and J lost 4; bases outside the gene matches: 6. Germline CDR1 and CDR2: SGHRS and YFSETQ. The CDR3 sequence is CASSSPGLVYNEQFF. CDR3 DNA sequence: TGCGCCAGCAGCTCACCGGGACTAGTATACAATGAGCAGTTCTTC.

The rearrangement links TRBV9 to TRBJ2-7, with D possibly being TRBD1 (5 bases). CDR1 is SGDLS, CDR2 YYNGEE, per germline. V lost 0 bases and J lost 1, with 11 bases in between. The CDR3 loop spans 15 amino acids. In DNA form, the CDR3 reads TGTGCCAGCAGCGTAGGGCAAGGGGTATCCTACGAGCAGTACTTC. This translates into CASSVGQGVSYEQYF.

The chain carries TRBV19 and TRBJ2-4; tentatively, D is TRBD1 or TRBD2 (5 bases each). V was clipped by 7 bases and J by 1 base, with 20 bases between them. The CDR3 loop spans 17 amino acids. Germline V CDR1 and CDR2: LNHDA, SQIVND (reference sequence). The DNA for the CDR3 is TGTGCCAGTAAACCCTCCAGGGTTTGGGGGGCCAAAAACATTCAGTACTTC. This codes for CASKPSRVWGAKNIQYF.

As to this clone: The same CDR3 arises from other DNA sequences in this sample as well. The rearrangement joins TRBV6-2 or TRBV6-3 to TRBJ2-5, with 9 bases lining up with TRBD1. The V segment lost 5 bases and the J segment 3 bases; nucleotides outside the gene matches: 1. The CDR3 is 13 amino acids. Per germline, CDR1 MNHEY and CDR2 SVGEGT. The CDR3 region is CASSRDREETQYF. CDR3 nucleotides: TGTGCCAGCAGTAGGGACAGGGAAGAGACCCAGTACTTC.

The chain combines TRBV2 with TRBJ2-7; 9 bases map to TRBD2. The V gene end was trimmed by 2 bases and the J gene end by 4 bases; junction bases not matched to a gene: 3. CDR1 and CDR2 (germline): SNHLY, FYNNEI. The CDR3 extends over 14 amino acids. The CDR3 sequence is CASSERGRGYEQYF. The DNA for the CDR3 is TGTGCCAGCAGTGAACGCGGGAGGGGGTACGAGCAGTACTTC.

The rearrangement links TRBV2 to TRBJ1-4, with D uncertain. Germline V lookup: CDR1 SNHLY, CDR2 FYNNEI. The V and J ends lost 4 bases and 8 bases respectively, with 8 bases between them. CDR3 size: 12 residues. The chain's CDR3 is CASSVVGEKLFF. In DNA form, the CDR3 reads TGTGCCAGCAGTGTTGTAGGGGAAAAACTGTTTTTT. The variable domain in full, with the rest retrieved from reference TRBV2 and TRBJ1-4, is EPEVTQTPSHQVTQMGQEVILRCVPISNHLYFYWYRQILGQKVEFLVSFYNNEISEKSEIFDDQFSVERPDGSNFTLKIRSTKLEDSAMYFCASSVVGEKLFFGSGTQLSVL.

V usage is TRBV10-1 and J usage is TRBJ2-7, with D perhaps TRBD2 (6 bases). CDR1 WNHNN and CDR2 SYGVQD come from the germline V gene (reference sequence). Trimming pared 6 bases from V and 4 bases from J, leaving 16 bases between. The CDR3 has 14 amino acids. The CDR3 spells CASSPSGSQYEQYF. CDR3 nucleotide sequence: TGCGCCAGCAGCCCCAGCGGGTCTCAGTACGAGCAGTACTTC.

The V and J genes are TRBV4-2 and TRBJ1-4, with TRBD1 as a possible D gene (5 bases). Trimming cost V 4 bases and J 5 bases, with 23 bases left between them. Per the germline V gene, CDR1 is LGHNA and CDR2 is YNFKEQ. CDR3 length: 18 amino acids. The CDR3, as DNA: TGTGCCAGCAGCCTCTCTCTCCCCCCGGGGGGAGACAATGAAAAACTGTTTTTT. As protein: CASSLSLPPGGDNEKLFF.

J is TRBJ2-7 and V is TRBV6-5, with 12 bases aligning to TRBD1. This CDR3 is built from 14 residues. V shed 7 bases, J shed 3 bases, and the junction held 4 bases outside the gene matches. The germline CDR1 and CDR2 sequences are MNHEY and SVGAGI. The CDR3 bases are TGTGCCAGCACCCGGGACAGGGGGCTCTACGAGCAGTACTTC. Translation: CASTRDRGLYEQYF.

The chain combines TRBV13 with TRBJ2-3; 11 nucleotides match TRBD2. Germline CDR1 reads PRHDT; CDR2 reads FYEKMQ (reference sequence). The CDR3 extends over 16 amino acids. With 5 bases clipped from V and 5 bases from J, the junction kept 9 bases outside the gene matches. CDR3 sequence (DNA): TGTGCCAGCAGCCCACATAGCGGGAGGGCGCTAGATACGCAGTATTTT. Translation: CASSPHSGRALDTQYF.

The gene calls are TRBV20-1 and TRBJ1-1; D is unresolved. The CDR3 covers 12 residues. Trimming removed 3 bases from V and 3 bases from J, with 8 bases in between. Germline loops: CDR1 DFQATT, CDR2 SNEGSKA (reference sequence). The CDR3 here is CSASQAHTEAFF. In nucleotides, the CDR3 is TGCAGTGCTAGTCAGGCTCACACTGAAGCTTTCTTT.

This chain links TRBV15 with TRBJ2-3; D not resolved. This CDR3 contains 14 residues. V was pared by 1 base and J by 0 bases, with 5 bases between. From germline, CDR1 is LNHNV and CDR2 YYDKDF (reference sequence). In DNA form, the CDR3 reads TGTGCCACCAGCAGAGCGACCAGCACAGATACGCAGTATTTT. Amino acid sequence: CATSRATSTDTQYF.

The chain links TRBV7-9 to TRBJ2-7; 9 bases fit TRBD1. V lost 1 base and J lost 2; bases outside the gene matches: 0. CDR1 and CDR2 (germline): SEHNR, FQNEAQ (reference sequence). CDR3 length equals 14 residues. Here the CDR3 reads CASSLGTGAYEQYF. CDR3 nucleotide sequence: TGTGCCAGCAGCTTAGGGACAGGGGCCTACGAGCAGTACTTC. Full variable domain (outside the CDR3, taken from reference TRBV7-9 and TRBJ2-7): DTGVSQNPRHKITKRGQNVTFRCDPISEHNRLYWYRQTLGQGPEFLTYFQNEAQLEKSRLLSDRFSAERPKGSFSTLEIQRTEQGDSAMYLCASSLGTGAYEQYFGPGTRLTVT.

The rearrangement joins TRBV5-1 to TRBJ1-2; D is uncertain. This CDR3 contains 12 residues. Trimming stripped 4 bases from V and 4 bases from J, with 8 bases between. Germline assignment: CDR1 SGHRS and CDR2 YFSETQ. CDR3 amino acids: CASSPDLYGYTF. In nucleotides, the CDR3 is TGCGCCAGCAGCCCGGACCTCTATGGCTACACCTTC. The variable domain in full, with the rest retrieved from reference TRBV5-1 and TRBJ1-2, is KAGVTQTPRYLIKTRGQQVTLSCSPISGHRSVSWYQQTPGQGLQFLFEYFSETQRNKGNFPGRFSGRQFSNSRSEMNVSTLELGDSALYLCASSPDLYGYTFGSGTRLTVV.

This clone was picked up a small number of times. The chain carries TRBV9 and TRBJ2-7; D may be TRBD1 or TRBD2 (5 bases each). The CDR3 loop spans 16 amino acids. Germline lookup yields CDR1 SGDLS and CDR2 YYNGEE. Between the trimmed V and J ends, which lost 2 bases and 0 bases, there was a span of 15 bases. This CDR3 is CASSVSGTRSSYEQYF. The CDR3, as DNA: TGTGCCAGCAGCGTCTCCGGGACGAGGAGCTCCTACGAGCAGTACTTC.